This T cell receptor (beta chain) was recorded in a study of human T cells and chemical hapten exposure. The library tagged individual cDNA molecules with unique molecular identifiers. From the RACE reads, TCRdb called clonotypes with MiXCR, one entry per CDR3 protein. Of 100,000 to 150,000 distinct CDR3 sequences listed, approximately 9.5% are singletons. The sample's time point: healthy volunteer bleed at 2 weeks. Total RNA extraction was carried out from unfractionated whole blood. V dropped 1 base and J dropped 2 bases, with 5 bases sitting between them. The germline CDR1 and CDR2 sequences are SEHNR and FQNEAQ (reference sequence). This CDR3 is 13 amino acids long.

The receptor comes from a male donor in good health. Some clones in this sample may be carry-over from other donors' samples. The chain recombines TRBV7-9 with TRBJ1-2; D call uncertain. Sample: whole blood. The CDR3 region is CASSLVQNYGYTF. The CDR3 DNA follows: TGTGCCAGCAGCTTAGTACAAAACTATGGCTACACCTTC.